Sequencing of this T cell receptor (beta chain) was carried out in a study of vaccination effects on CD4 cells after COVID-19. In the study overall: Pools of viral peptides were used by the ViraFEST assay to expand antigen-specific CD4+ T cells ahead of sequencing. Two-dose vaccination with either BNT162b2 or mRNA-1273 was given to the participants.

CD4+ T cell isolation took place after less than 13 days of culture. Each culture had half its medium swapped for IL-2 medium on days 3 and 7. TCRdb keeps only in-frame clones here, not all; method: immunoSEQ multiplex PCR. Of more than 35,000 clones in the sample, over 80% are singletons; the top ten hold 2.9%. Per the germline V gene, CDR1 is ENHRY and CDR2 is SYGVKD. V gave up 4 bases and J gave up 1 base, with 11 bases separating them. The CDR3 loop spans 15 amino acids. General study findings and limits: Long after vaccination, the clones induced by infection and by vaccine shrank markedly in size.

Comment on this clone: Its antigen is undetermined.

The sample in question was CD4+ T cells from PBMCs cultured without peptide, obtained before COVID-19 vaccination. The TCR sequence derives from a human donor who received a COVID-19 vaccine. This chain connects TRBV10-3 to TRBJ1-5, with a possible D match to TRBD1 (6 bases). The CDR3 sequence is CAISAGGSSNQPQHF. The CDR3 coding sequence is TGTGCCATCAGTGCGGGGGGCTCAAGCAATCAGCCCCAGCATTTT.